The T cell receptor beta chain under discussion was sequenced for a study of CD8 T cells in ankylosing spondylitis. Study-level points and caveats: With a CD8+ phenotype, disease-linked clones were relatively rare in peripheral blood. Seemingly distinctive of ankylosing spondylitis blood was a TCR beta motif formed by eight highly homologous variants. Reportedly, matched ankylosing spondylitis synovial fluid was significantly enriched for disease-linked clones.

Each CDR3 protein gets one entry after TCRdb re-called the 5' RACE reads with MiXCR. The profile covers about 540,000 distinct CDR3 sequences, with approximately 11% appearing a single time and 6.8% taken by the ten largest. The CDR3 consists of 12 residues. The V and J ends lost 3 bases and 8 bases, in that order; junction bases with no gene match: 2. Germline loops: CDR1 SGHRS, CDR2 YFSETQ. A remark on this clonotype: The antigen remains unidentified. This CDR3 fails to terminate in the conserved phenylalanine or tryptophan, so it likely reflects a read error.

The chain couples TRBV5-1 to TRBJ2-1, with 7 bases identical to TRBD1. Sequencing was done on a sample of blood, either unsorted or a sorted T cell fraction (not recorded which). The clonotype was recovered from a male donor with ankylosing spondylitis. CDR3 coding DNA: TGCGCCAGCAGCTCGACAGGGCATGAGCAGTTCCTC. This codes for CASSSTGHEQFL.